The 10 T cell receptor beta chains presented below share a single source sample, sequenced in a study of Ad26.COV2.S vaccination and SARS-CoV-2 variants. Treatment in this sample: some 19 received Ad26.COV2.S at low or high dose, single or two shots; roughly 5 received placebo; per-sample allocation not given. The investigators took samples on day 63 after the first vaccine or placebo injection. Using immunoSEQ multiplex PCR, the repertoire was profiled, and TCRdb retains in-frame clones only, with some absent. This sample has around 400,000 clones, with approximately 91% found just once. Sequenced material: peripheral blood, taken in a trial of Ad26.COV2.S vaccine versus placebo. The origin of the receptors is a person aged 18-60 years who received the Ad26.COV2.S COVID-19 vaccine or a placebo.

The V call is TRBV6-1, the J call TRBJ1-5; D not resolved. CDR1 MNHNS and CDR2 SASEGT come from the germline V gene. The CDR3 runs to 16 residues. Trimming left V 4 bases short and J 0 bases short, with 13 bases between. The CDR3 DNA reads TGTGCCAGCAGTGGATCCCAAGGGCTTAGCAATCAGCCCCAGCATTTT. This gives the protein CASSGSQGLSNQPQHF.

The chain combines TRBV6-5 with TRBJ2-3; perhaps TRBD2 as D (5 bases). There are 14 residues in the CDR3. V shed 0 bases and J shed 4 bases, with 8 bases lying between them. From germline, CDR1 is MNHEY and CDR2 SVGAGI. CDR3 sequence: CASSYSYGADTQYF. CDR3 DNA: TGTGCCAGCAGTTACTCGTACGGGGCAGATACGCAGTATTTT.

This clone was detected a few times. The CDR3 is CASSSGQRETQYF. The CDR3, as DNA: TGTGCCAGCAGCTCAGGACAGAGGGAGACCCAGTACTTC. J is TRBJ2-5 and V is TRBV7-2; tentatively, D is TRBD1 (6 bases). V lost 4 bases and J 5 bases, leaving 11 bases between the germline ends. The germline V gene encodes CDR1 SGHTA and CDR2 FQGNSA. This CDR3 has 13 amino acids.

Comment on this clone: The identical CDR3 is also encoded by other nucleotide sequences in the sample. This rearrangement joins TRBV6-5 to TRBJ2-7, with 8 bases that match TRBD1. This CDR3 spans 13 amino acids. V trimming: 6 bases; J trimming: 4 bases; junction bases outside the gene matches: 5. Germline loops: CDR1 MNHEY, CDR2 SVGAGI. The CDR3 protein is CASSPGGSYEQYF. The DNA for the CDR3 is TGTGCCAGCAGCCCAGGGGGCTCGTACGAGCAGTACTTC.

The gene calls are TRBV7-2 and TRBJ2-7; 9 bases are shared with TRBD1. V shed 4 bases, J shed 6 bases, and the junction held 4 bases outside the gene matches. Germline V gene lookup returns CDR1 SGHTA and CDR2 FQGNSA. The CDR3 runs to 13 residues. This CDR3 is CASSSTGGAEQYF. In nucleotides, the CDR3 is TGTGCCAGCAGCTCCACAGGGGGCGCCGAGCAGTACTTC.

This chain uses TRBV5-5 with TRBJ2-7, with D perhaps matching TRBD1 (6 bases). This CDR3 spans 15 amino acids. Between the trimmed V and J ends, which lost 5 bases and 2 bases, there was a span of 17 bases. Germline V CDR1 and CDR2: SGHKS, YYEKEE (reference sequence). The CDR3 coding sequence is TGTGCCAGCAGTTCGCCCCTACAGGGACCCTACGAGCAGTACTTC. It encodes CASSSPLQGPYEQYF.

The V and J genes are TRBV25-1 and TRBJ1-2; D is uncertain. CDR3 length: 12 amino acids. V lost 3 bases to trimming and J lost 7 bases, with 9 bases between them. Germline V CDR1 and CDR2: MGHDK, SYGVNS. In DNA, the CDR3 is TGTGCCAGCAGTGACAAGATGTTTGGCTACACCTTC. It yields the protein CASSDKMFGYTF.

This chain links TRBV5-1 with TRBJ2-3; D is undetermined. V was pared by 4 bases and J by 5 bases, with 11 bases between. Germline V gives CDR1 SGHRS, CDR2 YFSETQ. This CDR3 spans 13 amino acids. DNA for the CDR3: TGCGCCAGCAGCCTGAGTTCCGGAGATACGCAGTATTTT. Its protein is CASSLSSGDTQYF.

A remark on this clone: The same CDR3 also results from other DNA sequences found in this sample. The gene calls are TRBV6-6 and TRBJ2-1, with D perhaps matching TRBD1 (6 bases). The CDR3 runs to 13 residues. Germline loops: CDR1 MNHNY, CDR2 SVGAGI (reference sequence). The V end was cut by 2 bases, the J end by 4 bases, with 6 bases between. CDR3 sequence: CASSYDRYNEQFF. The CDR3 coding sequence is TGTGCCAGCAGTTACGACAGGTACAATGAGCAGTTCTTC.

The chain combines TRBV28 with TRBJ2-1, with 7 nucleotides matching TRBD1. V trimming: 7 bases; J trimming: 8 bases; junction bases outside the gene matches: 11. Germline V gene lookup returns CDR1 MDHEN and CDR2 SYDVKM. The CDR3 has 14 residues. The CDR3 sequence: CASKAGTVLDEQFF. CDR3 DNA: TGTGCCAGCAAGGCCGGGACAGTCTTAGATGAGCAGTTCTTC.